These 11 T cell receptor beta chains were sequenced from one sample in a study of shared clonotypes between healthy human individuals. Profiled with immunoSEQ multiplex PCR; TCRdb holds only in-frame clones, not every one. The sample has approximately 2.4 million clones, about 94% seen once. The sample consisted of naive CD4+ T cells sorted from blood. Documented subset: CD45RA+ positively selected. These receptors all come from a man younger than 35 in good health.

CDR3 sequence reads: CASSPGTYSYNEQFF. DNA for the CDR3: TGTGCCAGCAGCCCCGGGACTTATTCCTACAATGAGCAGTTCTTC. The rearrangement joins TRBV11-2 to TRBJ2-1; a possible D gene is TRBD2 (6 bases). Trimming took 5 bases from V and 1 from J, leaving 12 bases between them. The CDR3 contains 15 residues. CDR1 SGHAT and CDR2 FQNNGV come from the germline V gene.

The chain has TRBV28 and TRBJ1-6; D possibly corresponds to TRBD1 (6 bases). Per the germline V gene, CDR1 is MDHEN and CDR2 is SYDVKM. The germline V and J ends were trimmed by 6 bases and 7 bases, with 19 bases remaining between them. There are 16 residues in the CDR3. This CDR3 reads CASSSGTQPSNSPLHF. The CDR3 nucleotides are TGTGCCAGCAGCTCCGGGACACAGCCGTCCAATTCACCCCTCCACTTT.

In regard to this clone: The same CDR3 can be traced to other DNA sequences in this sample. The chain combines TRBV5-1 with TRBJ1-1; unclear D gene. CDR1 and CDR2 (germline): SGHRS, YFSETQ. This CDR3 comprises 13 residues. V was shortened by 0 bases and J by 3 bases, with 6 bases between the two germline ends. DNA for the CDR3: TGCGCCAGCAGCTTGGAGGTCCACACTGAAGCTTTCTTT. It codes for CASSLEVHTEAFF.

The rearrangement uses TRBV10-1 and TRBJ2-1; D is ambiguous. The CDR3 runs to 13 residues. Trimming removed 5 bases at V and 3 bases at J, with 8 bases between. Germline CDR1 WNHNN, CDR2 SYGVQD (reference sequence). The CDR3 coding sequence is TGCGCCAGCAGTTATCAGGTCTACAATGAGCAGTTCTTC. Encoded protein: CASSYQVYNEQFF.

As for this clone: The same CDR3 also results from other DNA sequences found in this sample. Here the CDR3 reads CASSQGGNTEAFF. The CDR3 DNA reads as TGTGCCAGCAGTCAGGGGGGGAACACTGAAGCTTTCTTT. The chain is built from TRBV2 and TRBJ1-1; 7 bases match TRBD1. Germline CDR1 and CDR2: SNHLY and FYNNEI. Germline trimming cut 5 bases from V and 1 base from J; bases unmatched to any gene: 1. The CDR3 extends over 13 amino acids. Full variable domain (missing parts from reference TRBV2 and TRBJ1-1): EPEVTQTPSHQVTQMGQEVILRCVPISNHLYFYWYRQILGQKVEFLVSFYNNEISEKSEIFDDQFSVERPDGSNFTLKIRSTKLEDSAMYFCASSQGGNTEAFFGQGTRLTVV.

This clone was observed a single time. The genes are TRBV4-1 and TRBJ2-1; D assignment may be TRBD1 or TRBD2 (5 bases each). CDR1 is MGHRA and CDR2 is YSYEKL in the germline V gene. The CDR3 runs to 17 residues. Trimming cost V 1 base and J 6 bases, with 19 bases left between them. CDR3: CASSQAATGGPPNEQFF. CDR3 in DNA: TGCGCCAGCAGCCAAGCGGCTACAGGCGGGCCACCCAATGAGCAGTTCTTC.

The rearrangement links TRBV29-1 to TRBJ2-1; 10 nucleotides match TRBD1. V was clipped by 4 bases and J by 2 bases; unmatched bases: 14. The CDR3 is 18 residues long. From germline, CDR1 is SQVTM and CDR2 ANQGSEA. This chain's CDR3 is CSVARSPAGQGPYNEQFF. In DNA, the CDR3 is TGCAGCGTTGCCCGATCCCCAGCGGGACAGGGGCCCTACAATGAGCAGTTCTTC.

The J gene is TRBJ1-1, the V gene TRBV7-2, with a possible D match to TRBD1 (6 bases). The ends were cut back, 2 bases at V and 3 bases at J, with 13 bases in the middle. CDR1 and CDR2 (germline): SGHTA, FQGNSA. This CDR3 is built from 15 residues. CDR3 sequence reads: CASSLWPGADTEAFF. The CDR3 coding sequence is TGTGCCAGCAGCTTATGGCCAGGGGCGGACACTGAAGCTTTCTTT.

The chain is built from TRBV27 and TRBJ2-7; D ambiguous. CDR3 size: 15 residues. CDR1 is MNHEY, CDR2 SMNVEV, per germline (reference sequence). V shed 6 bases and J shed 0 bases, with 15 bases lying between them. Here the CDR3 DNA reads TGTGCCAGCAGCCCTCGGAGCCTATCCTCCTACGAGCAGTACTTC. As protein: CASSPRSLSSYEQYF.

This clone appeared once. This sequence joins TRBV6-1 and TRBJ2-3; D gene ambiguous. V was shortened by 5 bases and J by 2 bases, with 5 bases between the two germline ends. Per the germline V gene, CDR1 is MNHNS and CDR2 is SASEGT. The CDR3 sequence is 12 residues long. CDR3 region: CASSTLTDTQYF. DNA for the CDR3: TGTGCCAGCAGTACCCTCACAGATACGCAGTATTTT.

V gene TRBV6-6 combines with J gene TRBJ1-3; no reliable D call. Germline CDR1 MNHNY, CDR2 SVGAGI (reference sequence). The CDR3 has 11 residues. With 8 bases removed from V and 1 base from J, the gap between germline ends came to 3 bases. The CDR3 nucleotides are TGTGCCAGCGCGTCTGGAAACACCATATATTTT. Translation: CASASGNTIYF.